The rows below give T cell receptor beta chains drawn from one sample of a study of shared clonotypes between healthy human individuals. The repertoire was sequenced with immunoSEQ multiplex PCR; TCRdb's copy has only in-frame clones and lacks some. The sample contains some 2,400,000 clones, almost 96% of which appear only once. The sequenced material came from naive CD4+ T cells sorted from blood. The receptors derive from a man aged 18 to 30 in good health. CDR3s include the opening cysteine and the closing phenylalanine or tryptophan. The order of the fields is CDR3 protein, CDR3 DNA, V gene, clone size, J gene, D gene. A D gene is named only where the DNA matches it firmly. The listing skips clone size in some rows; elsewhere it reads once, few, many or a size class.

CDR3 protein: CASGPPNEQFF
CDR3 DNA: TGTGCCAGCGGACCGCCAAATGAGCAGTTCTTC
V gene: TRBV10-3
clone size: -
J gene: TRBJ2-1
D gene: -

CDR3 protein: CASSPGGSGANVLTF
CDR3 DNA: TGTGCCAGCAGCCCAGGGGGATCTGGGGCCAACGTCCTGACTTTC
V gene: TRBV2
clone size: -
J gene: TRBJ2-6
D gene: TRBD1

CDR3 protein: CASSTLAGVTDTQYF
CDR3 DNA: TGTGCCAGCAGCACACTAGCGGGAGTCACAGATACGCAGTATTTT
V gene: TRBV7-2
clone size: -
J gene: TRBJ2-3
D gene: TRBD2

CDR3 protein: CASSLVPGIGLNGFF
CDR3 DNA: TGTGCCAGCAGCTTAGTTCCAGGGATTGGGCTTAATGGTTTCTTT
V gene: TRBV7-2
clone size: -
J gene: TRBJ1-1
D gene: -

CDR3 protein: CASSSLTGYGYTF
CDR3 DNA: TGTGCCAGCTCATCACTGACAGGTTATGGCTACACCTTC
V gene: TRBV18
clone size: few
J gene: TRBJ1-2
D gene: -

CDR3 protein: CASTQTGLAKNIQYF
CDR3 DNA: TGTGCCAGCACCCAGACAGGTCTAGCCAAAAACATTCAGTACTTC
V gene: TRBV6-5
clone size: -
J gene: TRBJ2-4
D gene: -

CDR3 protein: CASSQGMGSNQPQHF
CDR3 DNA: TGCGCCAGCAGCCAAGGCATGGGTAGCAATCAGCCCCAGCATTTT
V gene: TRBV4-1
clone size: -
J gene: TRBJ1-5
D gene: -

CDR3 protein: CASSFGGGTDTQYF
CDR3 DNA: TGTGCCAGCAGCTTCGGTGGGGGGACAGATACGCAGTATTTT
V gene: TRBV7-3
clone size: -
J gene: TRBJ2-3
D gene: -

CDR3 protein: CASSFSRGQETQYF
CDR3 DNA: TGTGCCAGCAGCTTTTCTCGCGGACAAGAGACCCAGTACTTC
V gene: TRBV7-2
clone size: -
J gene: TRBJ2-5
D gene: -

CDR3 protein: CASSLSKGSQPQHF
CDR3 DNA: TGTGCCAGCAGCTTATCAAAGGGATCGCAGCCCCAGCATTTT
V gene: TRBV7-9
clone size: once
J gene: TRBJ1-5
D gene: -

CDR3 protein: CASTDGNTGELFF
CDR3 DNA: TGTGCCAGCACGGATGGAAACACCGGGGAGCTGTTTTTT
V gene: TRBV5-4
clone size: -
J gene: TRBJ2-2
D gene: -

CDR3 protein: CASSQRLAGEQYF
CDR3 DNA: TGTGCCAGCAGCCAAAGACTAGCGGGAGAGCAGTACTTC
V gene: TRBV2
clone size: -
J gene: TRBJ2-7
D gene: TRBD2

CDR3 protein: CAWSRDTQYF
CDR3 DNA: TGTGCCTGGAGTAGAGATACGCAGTATTTT
V gene: TRBV30
clone size: -
J gene: TRBJ2-3
D gene: -

CDR3 protein: CASTWRGYNEQFF
CDR3 DNA: TGTGCCAGCACGTGGCGGGGTTACAATGAGCAGTTCTTC
V gene: TRBV2
clone size: -
J gene: TRBJ2-1
D gene: -

CDR3 protein: CASMYRDRGFYEQYF
CDR3 DNA: TGTGCCAGCATGTACCGGGACAGGGGGTTTTACGAGCAGTACTTC
V gene: TRBV6-1
clone size: -
J gene: TRBJ2-7
D gene: TRBD1

CDR3 protein: CASRVAGVTDTQYF
CDR3 DNA: TGTGCCAGCAGGGTAGCGGGAGTGACAGATACGCAGTATTTT
V gene: TRBV2
clone size: -
J gene: TRBJ2-3
D gene: TRBD2

CDR3 protein: CASSLQPGTGMLVYEQYF
CDR3 DNA: TGCGCCAGCAGCCTTCAACCCGGGACAGGGATGCTTGTCTACGAGCAGTACTTC
V gene: TRBV5-1
clone size: -
J gene: TRBJ2-7
D gene: TRBD1

CDR3 protein: CASSPAQRGAYEQYF
CDR3 DNA: TGTGCCAGCTCACCAGCCCAGCGGGGGGCCTACGAGCAGTACTTC
V gene: TRBV18
clone size: -
J gene: TRBJ2-7
D gene: TRBD2

CDR3 protein: CASSLGEVEGYTF
CDR3 DNA: TGTGCCAGCAGCTTAGGTGAGGTGGAAGGCTACACCTTC
V gene: TRBV7-2
clone size: -
J gene: TRBJ1-2
D gene: -

CDR3 protein: CASSPLTGREGKLFF
CDR3 DNA: TGTGCCAGCTCACCACTGACAGGTCGGGAAGGAAAACTGTTTTTT
V gene: TRBV18
clone size: -
J gene: TRBJ1-4
D gene: -

CDR3 protein: CASDFAAVQETQYF
CDR3 DNA: TGTGCCTCAGACTTCGCGGCAGTACAAGAGACCCAGTACTTC
V gene: TRBV30
clone size: -
J gene: TRBJ2-5
D gene: -

CDR3 protein: CASRERSATNEKLFF
CDR3 DNA: TGTGCCAGCAGGGAGAGATCCGCAACTAATGAAAAACTGTTTTTT
V gene: TRBV25-1
clone size: -
J gene: TRBJ1-4
D gene: -

CDR3 protein: CASSLTGTAKAYEQYF
CDR3 DNA: TGCGCCAGCAGCTTGACTGGGACAGCCAAAGCCTACGAGCAGTACTTC
V gene: TRBV5-1
clone size: -
J gene: TRBJ2-7
D gene: TRBD1

CDR3 protein: CASSLVRDHSYNEQFF
CDR3 DNA: TGCGCCAGCAGCTTGGTTCGGGATCACTCCTACAATGAGCAGTTCTTC
V gene: TRBV5-1
clone size: -
J gene: TRBJ2-1
D gene: -

CDR3 protein: CASSVAGANEQFF
CDR3 DNA: TGTGCCAGCAGCGTAGCCGGGGCCAATGAGCAGTTCTTC
V gene: TRBV9
clone size: -
J gene: TRBJ2-1
D gene: -

CDR3 protein: CASSFETGTTTDTQYF
CDR3 DNA: TGTGCCAGCAGCTTTGAGACCGGGACAACCACAGATACGCAGTATTTT
V gene: TRBV7-9
clone size: -
J gene: TRBJ2-3
D gene: -

CDR3 protein: CATRGLSNEKLFF
CDR3 DNA: TGTGCCACCAGGGGGCTGTCTAATGAAAAACTGTTTTTT
V gene: TRBV19
clone size: -
J gene: TRBJ1-4
D gene: TRBD1

CDR3 protein: CASSWAGGNQPQHF
CDR3 DNA: TGTGCCAGCAGCTGGGCAGGGGGAAATCAGCCCCAGCATTTT
V gene: TRBV5-5
clone size: -
J gene: TRBJ1-5
D gene: TRBD1

CDR3 protein: CASSLPGVDEKLFF
CDR3 DNA: TGTGCCAGCAGCTTACCAGGGGTAGATGAAAAACTGTTTTTT
V gene: TRBV7-9
clone size: -
J gene: TRBJ1-4
D gene: -

CDR3 protein: CASSSIGTSPYEQYF
CDR3 DNA: TGTGCCAGCAGTTCAATTGGGACTTCACCCTACGAGCAGTACTTC
V gene: TRBV28
clone size: -
J gene: TRBJ2-7
D gene: -

CDR3 protein: CASSLAGETQYF
CDR3 DNA: TGTGCCAGCAGCTTAGCTGGGGAGACCCAGTACTTC
V gene: TRBV7-6
clone size: once
J gene: TRBJ2-5
D gene: -

CDR3 protein: CASSYFPGRTGNTIYF
CDR3 DNA: TGTGCCAGCAGTTACTTCCCGGGAAGGACAGGAAACACCATATATTTT
V gene: TRBV6-5
clone size: -
J gene: TRBJ1-3
D gene: -

CDR3 protein: CASSVSSNGLGETQYF
CDR3 DNA: TGTGCCAGCAGCGTAAGCTCAAACGGGCTTGGGGAGACCCAGTACTTC
V gene: TRBV9
clone size: -
J gene: TRBJ2-5
D gene: -

CDR3 protein: CASSRTEIDTGELFF
CDR3 DNA: TGTGCCAGTAGTCGGACAGAGATTGACACCGGGGAGCTGTTTTTT
V gene: TRBV19
clone size: -
J gene: TRBJ2-2
D gene: -

CDR3 protein: CASSLRGQGGYEQYF
CDR3 DNA: TGTGCCAGCAGCCTCCGGGGACAGGGGGGGTACGAGCAGTACTTC
V gene: TRBV16
clone size: -
J gene: TRBJ2-7
D gene: TRBD1

CDR3 protein: CASSLDGSNPHF
CDR3 DNA: TGTGCCAGCAGCTTGGATGGCAGTAATCCGCATTTT
V gene: TRBV5-4
clone size: -
J gene: TRBJ1-5
D gene: -

CDR3 protein: CASSIGQGKGTQYF
CDR3 DNA: TGTGCCAGTAGTATCGGACAGGGGAAGGGGACCCAGTACTTC
V gene: TRBV19
clone size: -
J gene: TRBJ2-5
D gene: TRBD1

CDR3 protein: CASSLNSMAGELFF
CDR3 DNA: TGCGCCAGCAGCTTGAATTCGATGGCCGGGGAGCTGTTTTTT
V gene: TRBV5-1
clone size: -
J gene: TRBJ2-2
D gene: -

CDR3 protein: CAISVSTGTNYGYTF
CDR3 DNA: TGTGCCATCAGTGTTAGTACAGGGACGAACTATGGCTACACCTTC
V gene: TRBV10-3
clone size: -
J gene: TRBJ1-2
D gene: -

CDR3 protein: CASSYLPRNSGNTIYF
CDR3 DNA: TGTGCCAGCAGTTACCTACCCCGGAACTCTGGAAACACCATATATTTT
V gene: TRBV6-5
clone size: -
J gene: TRBJ1-3
D gene: -

CDR3 protein: CASSFKPGQSSYEQYF
CDR3 DNA: TGTGCCAGCAGCTTCAAACCGGGACAGAGCTCCTACGAGCAGTACTTC
V gene: TRBV7-2
clone size: once
J gene: TRBJ2-7
D gene: TRBD1